One sample yielded the 9 T cell receptor beta chains listed below, sequenced in a study of blood T cells in healthy people across ages. Alongside a J-beta primer mix, a sample-barcoded 5' primer served in a second PCR lasting about 7 to 12 cycles. Each CDR3 protein gets one entry after TCRdb re-called the 5' RACE reads with MiXCR. The repertoire consists of about 1 million distinct CDR3 sequences, with approximately 25% occurring once and the leading ten covering approximately 0.75%. These data also formed part of another study, on T cells of mothers and their children.

Sequenced: blood. The receptor source for this set is a girl aged 2 to 10 in good health.

The V call is TRBV7-9, the J call TRBJ2-5, with a weak D call TRBD2 (6 bases). The end of the DNA aligns better with TRBJ2-7, so the J call may be wrong. CDR1 is SEHNR and CDR2 is FQNEAQ in the germline V gene (reference sequence). The CDR3 sequence is 17 residues long. This chain's CDR3 is CASSHTAGFDTPYEQYF. The CDR3 nucleotides are TGTGCCAGCAGCCACACGGCGGGATTTGACACCCCCTACGAGCAGTACTTC.

The V call is TRBV6-5, the J call TRBJ2-7; no definite D call. V was pared by 2 bases and J by 1 base, with 6 bases between. This CDR3 is 13 amino acids long. The germline V gene encodes CDR1 MNHEY and CDR2 SVGAGI. The CDR3 sequence is CASSYLGSYEQYF. As DNA, the CDR3 is TGTGCCAGCAGTTACCTGGGTTCCTACGAGCAGTACTTC.

This clonotype was counted only a few times. The rearrangement links TRBV4-3 to TRBJ2-5; the D call may be TRBD1 or TRBD2 (5 bases each). TRBJ2-7 explains the end of the DNA better; the J call may be wrong. The CDR3 sequence is 15 residues long. Germline V gene data show CDR1 as LGHNA and CDR2 as YSLEER. The CDR3 DNA follows: TGCGCCAGCAGCCAGGGTCTCGGGGCGGGCTACGAGCAGTACTTC. This encodes CASSQGLGAGYEQYF.

This clonotype was seen a few times. CDR3 region: CASSQVGDRLGNEQFF. CDR3 DNA sequence: TGCGCCAGCAGCCAAGTAGGAGACAGACTGGGCAATGAGCAGTTCTTC. V usage is TRBV4-3 and J usage is TRBJ2-1; weak D call: TRBD1 (5 bases). Germline CDR1 LGHNA, CDR2 YSLEER. V was trimmed by 1 base and J by 6 bases, leaving 16 bases between them. This CDR3 has 16 residues.

In regard to this clonotype: The CDR3 does not close with the conserved phenylalanine or tryptophan, likely indicating a read error. The chain uses TRBV29-1 and TRBJ2-5, with D hard to call. The last part of the DNA fits TRBJ2-7 better; the J call may be wrong. CDR3 length: 15 residues. Per the germline V gene, CDR1 is SQVTM and CDR2 is ANQGSEA. CDR3 amino acids: CSVEAEQVETYEQYL. The CDR3 nucleotides are TGCAGCGTTGAAGCGGAGCAGGTCGAAACCTACGAGCAGTACCTC.

V gene TRBV25-1 combines with J gene TRBJ2-5; D not resolved. CDR3 length equals 12 residues. Looked up from germline, CDR1 is MGHDK and CDR2 is SYGVNS. The V end lost 3 bases, the J end lost 3 bases, and 5 bases lay between the germline ends. The CDR3 bases are TGTGCCAGCAGTGAGGTGAAAGAGACCCAGTACTTC. Its translation: CASSEVKETQYF.

This chain connects TRBV9 to TRBJ2-7; TRBD1 is a possible D gene (5 bases). Germline V gives CDR1 SGDLS, CDR2 YYNGEE. V was pared by 0 bases and J by 6 bases, with 13 bases between. The CDR3 has 14 residues. The CDR3 bases are TGTGCCAGCAGCGTAGAACAGGCGACCGGCGAGCAGTACTTC. Translating it yields CASSVEQATGEQYF.

The chain combines TRBV29-1 with TRBJ2-7; D is ambiguous. V lost 1 base, J lost 2 bases, and 9 bases lay in between. CDR1 and CDR2 (germline): SQVTM, ANQGSEA. This CDR3 has 13 amino acids. CDR3 bases: TGCAGCGTTGAAGGGACGGAAACCTACGAGCAGTACTTC. Translation gives CSVEGTETYEQYF.

As concerns this clonotype: With a much larger clone just one base away, this may be a read error. The chain combines TRBV11-2 with TRBJ2-1; no clear D. Deletions cut 9 bases from V and 5 bases from J, with 11 bases between. This CDR3 has 12 amino acids. Germline CDR1 is SGHAT and CDR2 is FQNNGV. CDR3 sequence reads: CASRSAHNEQFF. The CDR3, as DNA: TGTGCCAGTAGGTCGGCTCACAATGAGCAGTTCTTC.